This TCR beta chain was profiled in a study of tumor-infiltrating lymphocytes in primary liver carcinoma. Starting material of 400 to 600 ng total RNA yielded TCR beta cDNA via a constant-region primer. Generation of the TCR beta libraries relied on three nested multiplex PCR rounds using slightly modified ARM-PCR. The study ran its first two PCR rounds for approximately 10 cycles each, using TRBV1-TRBV30 forward primers and a C-beta reverse primer. TCRdb re-analysed the multiplex PCR reads in MiXCR, keeping a single row per CDR3 protein. The repertoire holds approximately 110,000 distinct CDR3 sequences, with roughly 80% as singletons. Both RNA and DNA were isolated together from about 20-30 mg of bulk tissue that had not been sorted. V lost 4 bases, J lost 0 bases, and 13 bases lay in between. CDR3 length: 17 amino acids. Germline lookup yields CDR1 MNHNS and CDR2 SASEGT.

The receptor was isolated from a man in his forties or fifties with primary liver carcinoma and hepatitis B virus infection. The V and J genes are TRBV6-1 and TRBJ2-6, with D maybe TRBD1 (6 bases). The sample was liver tumor tissue from sampling region 3. The subset was: tumor region T3, left-lateral pole. The chain's CDR3 is CASSVRDTFSGANVLTF. The CDR3 coding sequence is TGTGCCAGCAGTGTCCGGGACACATTCTCTGGGGCCAACGTCCTGACTTTC.